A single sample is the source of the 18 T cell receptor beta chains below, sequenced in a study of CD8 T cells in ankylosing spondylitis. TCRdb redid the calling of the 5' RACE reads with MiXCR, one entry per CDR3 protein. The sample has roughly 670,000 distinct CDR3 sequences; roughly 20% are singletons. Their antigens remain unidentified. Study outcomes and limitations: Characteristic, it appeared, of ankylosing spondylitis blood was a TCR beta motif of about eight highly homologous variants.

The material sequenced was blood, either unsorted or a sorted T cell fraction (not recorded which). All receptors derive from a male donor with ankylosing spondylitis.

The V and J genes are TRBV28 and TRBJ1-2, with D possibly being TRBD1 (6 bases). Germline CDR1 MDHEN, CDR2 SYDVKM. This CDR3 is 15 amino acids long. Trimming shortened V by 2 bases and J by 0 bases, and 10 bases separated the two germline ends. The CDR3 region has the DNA TGTGCCAGCAGTTTAAGGGGGATAGCTAACTATGGCTACACCTTC. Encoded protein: CASSLRGIANYGYTF.

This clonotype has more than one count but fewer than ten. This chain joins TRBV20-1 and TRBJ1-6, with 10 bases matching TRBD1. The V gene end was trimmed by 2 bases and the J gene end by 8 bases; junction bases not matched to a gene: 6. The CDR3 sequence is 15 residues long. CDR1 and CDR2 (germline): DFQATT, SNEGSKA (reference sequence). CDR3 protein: CSARSPGTGDSPLHF. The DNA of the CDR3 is TGCAGTGCTAGAAGCCCCGGGACAGGGGATTCACCCCTCCACTTT.

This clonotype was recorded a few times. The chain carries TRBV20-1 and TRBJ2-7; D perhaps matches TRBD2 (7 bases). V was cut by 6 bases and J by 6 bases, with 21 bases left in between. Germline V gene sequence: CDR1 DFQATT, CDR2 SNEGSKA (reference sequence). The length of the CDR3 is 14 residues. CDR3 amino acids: CSATTASGTREQYF. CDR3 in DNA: TGCAGTGCCACTACGGCCAGCGGGACACGCGAGCAGTACTTC.

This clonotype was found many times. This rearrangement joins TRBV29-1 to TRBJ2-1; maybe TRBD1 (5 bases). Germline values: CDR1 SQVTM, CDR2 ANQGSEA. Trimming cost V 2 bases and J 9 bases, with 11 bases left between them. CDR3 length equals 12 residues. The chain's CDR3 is CSVELGAAEQFF. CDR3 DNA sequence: TGCAGCGTTGAATTAGGGGCGGCTGAGCAGTTCTTC.

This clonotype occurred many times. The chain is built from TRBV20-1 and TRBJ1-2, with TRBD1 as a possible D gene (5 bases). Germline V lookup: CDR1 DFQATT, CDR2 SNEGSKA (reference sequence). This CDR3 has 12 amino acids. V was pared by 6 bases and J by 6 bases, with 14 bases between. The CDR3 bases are TGCAGTGCCGCCCTAGGGACGGATGGCTACACCTTC. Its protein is CSAALGTDGYTF.

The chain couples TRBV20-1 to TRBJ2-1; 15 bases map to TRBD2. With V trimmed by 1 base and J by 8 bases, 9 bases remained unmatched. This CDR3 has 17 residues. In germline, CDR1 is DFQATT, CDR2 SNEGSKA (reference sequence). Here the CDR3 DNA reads TGCAGTGCTAGAGTAGAGGGACTAGCGGGAGGTAGCGATGAGCAGTTCTTC. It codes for CSARVEGLAGGSDEQFF.

The CDR3 DNA sequence: TGCAGTGCTAGGACTAGCGGATCGGAGACCCAGTACTTC. Amino acids: CSARTSGSETQYF. The rearrangement links TRBV20-1 to TRBJ2-5, with 9 bases matching TRBD2. The junction had 4 bases not matched to a gene; V was cut back by 3 bases and J by 5 bases. The CDR3 totals 13 residues. Germline V lookup: CDR1 DFQATT, CDR2 SNEGSKA (reference sequence).

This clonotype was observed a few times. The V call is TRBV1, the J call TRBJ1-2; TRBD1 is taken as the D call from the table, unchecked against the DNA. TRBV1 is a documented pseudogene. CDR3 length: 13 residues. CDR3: CTSSTGMERGYTF. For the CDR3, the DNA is TGCACCAGCAGTACAGGGATGGAGCGAGGCTACACCTTC.

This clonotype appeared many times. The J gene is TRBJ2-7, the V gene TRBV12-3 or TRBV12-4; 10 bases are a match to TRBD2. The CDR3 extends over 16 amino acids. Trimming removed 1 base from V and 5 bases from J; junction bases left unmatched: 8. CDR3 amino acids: CASSLDASGSWNEQYF. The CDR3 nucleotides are TGTGCCAGCAGTTTAGATGCTAGCGGGAGCTGGAACGAGCAGTACTTC.

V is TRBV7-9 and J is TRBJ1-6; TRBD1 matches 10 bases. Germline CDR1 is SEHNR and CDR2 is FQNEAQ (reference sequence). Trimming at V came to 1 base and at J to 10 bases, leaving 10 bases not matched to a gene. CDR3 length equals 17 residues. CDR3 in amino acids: CASSLGMGTGDFSPLHF. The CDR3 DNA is TGTGCCAGCAGCTTAGGAATGGGGACAGGGGACTTCTCACCCCTCCACTTT.

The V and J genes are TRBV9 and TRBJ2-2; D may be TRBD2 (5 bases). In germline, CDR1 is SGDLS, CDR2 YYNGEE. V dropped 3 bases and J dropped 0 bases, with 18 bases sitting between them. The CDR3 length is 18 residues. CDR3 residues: CASSEEDYPTSNTGELFF. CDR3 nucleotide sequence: TGTGCCAGCAGCGAAGAAGACTACCCAACGTCGAACACCGGGGAGCTGTTTTTT.

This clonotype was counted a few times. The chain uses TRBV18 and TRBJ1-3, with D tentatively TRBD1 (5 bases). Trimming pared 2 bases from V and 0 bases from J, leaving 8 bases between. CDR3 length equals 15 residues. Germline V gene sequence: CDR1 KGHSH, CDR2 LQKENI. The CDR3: CASSPARDSGNTIYF. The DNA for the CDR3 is TGTGCCAGCTCACCAGCCAGGGACTCTGGAAACACCATATATTTT.

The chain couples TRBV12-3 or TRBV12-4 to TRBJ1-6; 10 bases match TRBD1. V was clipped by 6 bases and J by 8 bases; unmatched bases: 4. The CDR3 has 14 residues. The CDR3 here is CASRPGQGDSPLHF. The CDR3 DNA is TGTGCCAGCAGACCCGGACAGGGGGATTCACCCCTCCACTTT.

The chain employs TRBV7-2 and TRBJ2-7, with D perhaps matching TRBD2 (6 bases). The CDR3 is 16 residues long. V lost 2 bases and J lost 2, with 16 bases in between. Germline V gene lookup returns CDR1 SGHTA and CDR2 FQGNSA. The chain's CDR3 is CASSLIASVSTYEQYF. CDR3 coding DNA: TGTGCCAGCAGCTTAATAGCTAGCGTCTCTACCTACGAGCAGTACTTC.

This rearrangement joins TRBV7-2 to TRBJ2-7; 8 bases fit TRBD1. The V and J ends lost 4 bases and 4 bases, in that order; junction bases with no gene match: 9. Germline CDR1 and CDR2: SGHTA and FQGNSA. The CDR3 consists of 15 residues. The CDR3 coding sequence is TGTGCCAGCAGCTCATATACAGGGGGTTCGTACGAGCAGTACTTC. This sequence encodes CASSSYTGGSYEQYF.

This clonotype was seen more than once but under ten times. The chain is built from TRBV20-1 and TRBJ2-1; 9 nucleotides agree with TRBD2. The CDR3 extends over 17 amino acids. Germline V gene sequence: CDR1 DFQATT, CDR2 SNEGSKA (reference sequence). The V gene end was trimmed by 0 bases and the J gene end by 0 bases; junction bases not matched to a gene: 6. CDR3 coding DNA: TGCAGTGCTAGAGATCTTTGGCGGGAGGGCTCCTACAATGAGCAGTTCTTC. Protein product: CSARDLWREGSYNEQFF.

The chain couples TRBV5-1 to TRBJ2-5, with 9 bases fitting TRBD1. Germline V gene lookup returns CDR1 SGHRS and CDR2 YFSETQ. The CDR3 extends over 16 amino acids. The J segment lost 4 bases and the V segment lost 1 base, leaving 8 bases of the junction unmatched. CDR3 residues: CASSLLLGQGGETQYF. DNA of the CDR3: TGCGCCAGCAGCTTGTTGCTGGGACAGGGAGGAGAGACCCAGTACTTC.

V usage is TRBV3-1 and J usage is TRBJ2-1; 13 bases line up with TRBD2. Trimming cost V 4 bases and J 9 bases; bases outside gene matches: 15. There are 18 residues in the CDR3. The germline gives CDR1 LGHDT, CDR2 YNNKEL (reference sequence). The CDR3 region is CASSPTTATSGRASEQFF. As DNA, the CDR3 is TGTGCCAGCAGCCCGACCACCGCCACTAGCGGGAGGGCCAGTGAGCAGTTCTTC.